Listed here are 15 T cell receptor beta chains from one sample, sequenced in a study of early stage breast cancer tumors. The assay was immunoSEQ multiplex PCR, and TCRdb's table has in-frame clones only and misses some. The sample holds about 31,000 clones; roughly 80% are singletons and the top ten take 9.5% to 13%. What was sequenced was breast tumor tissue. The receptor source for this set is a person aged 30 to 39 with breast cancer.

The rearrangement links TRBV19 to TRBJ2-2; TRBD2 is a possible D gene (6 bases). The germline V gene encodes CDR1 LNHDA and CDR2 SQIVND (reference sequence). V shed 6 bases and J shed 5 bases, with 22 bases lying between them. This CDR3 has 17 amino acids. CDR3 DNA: TGTGCCAGTAGGCCTAGGGTTGCGGGAATGGGGACCGGGGAGCTGTTTTTT. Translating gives CASRPRVAGMGTGELFF.

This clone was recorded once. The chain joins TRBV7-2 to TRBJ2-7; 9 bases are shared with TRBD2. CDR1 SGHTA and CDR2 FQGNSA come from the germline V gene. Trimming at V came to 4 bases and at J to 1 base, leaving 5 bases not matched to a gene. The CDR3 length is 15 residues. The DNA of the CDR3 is TGTGCCAGCAGCTCCCGGACTAGCGTTTCCTACGAGCAGTACTTC. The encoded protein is CASSSRTSVSYEQYF.

CDR3 region: CAWSQLPYEQYF. CDR3 coding DNA: TGTGCCTGGAGTCAACTCCCCTACGAGCAGTACTTC. The V gene is TRBV30, the J gene TRBJ2-7; D ambiguous. Deletions cut 2 bases from V and 2 bases from J, with 7 bases between. The germline gives CDR1 GTSNPN, CDR2 SVGIG (reference sequence). This CDR3 has 12 residues.

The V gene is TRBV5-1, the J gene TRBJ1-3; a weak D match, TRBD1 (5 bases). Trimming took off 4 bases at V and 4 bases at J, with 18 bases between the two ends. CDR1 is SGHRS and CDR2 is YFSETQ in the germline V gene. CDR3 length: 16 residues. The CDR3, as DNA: TGCGCCAGCAGCCCGGCCCCGGCGTGGGGGGGAAACACCATATATTTT. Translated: CASSPAPAWGGNTIYF.

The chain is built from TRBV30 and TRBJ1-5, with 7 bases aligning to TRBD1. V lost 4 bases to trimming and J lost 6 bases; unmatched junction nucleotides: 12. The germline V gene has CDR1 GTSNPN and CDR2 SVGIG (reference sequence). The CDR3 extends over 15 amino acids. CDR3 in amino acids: CAWTPRGGGSQPQHF. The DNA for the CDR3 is TGTGCCTGGACCCCTAGGGGAGGGGGCTCTCAGCCCCAGCATTTT.

The DNA of the CDR3 is TGCGCCAGCAGTGATCAGGGAAACTATGGCTACACCTTC. It encodes CASSDQGNYGYTF. J is TRBJ1-2 and V is TRBV10-2; weak D call: TRBD1 (5 bases). Trimming took 3 bases from V and 2 from J, leaving 7 bases between them. CDR1 WSHSY and CDR2 SAAADI come from the germline V gene. This CDR3 contains 13 residues.

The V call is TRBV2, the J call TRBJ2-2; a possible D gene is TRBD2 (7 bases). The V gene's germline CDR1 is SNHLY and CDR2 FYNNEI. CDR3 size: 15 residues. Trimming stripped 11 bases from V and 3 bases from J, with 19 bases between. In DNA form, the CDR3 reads TGTGCCGGGGGGGGGCTAGCTGCCCACACCGGGGAGCTGTTTTTT. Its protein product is CAGGGLAAHTGELFF.

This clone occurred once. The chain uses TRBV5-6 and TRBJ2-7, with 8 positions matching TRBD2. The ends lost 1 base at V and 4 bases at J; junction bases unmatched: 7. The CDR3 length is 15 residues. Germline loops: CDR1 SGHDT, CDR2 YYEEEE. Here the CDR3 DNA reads TGTGCCAGCAGCTTGAGAAGCGGGAGATGGTACGAGCAGTACTTC. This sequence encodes CASSLRSGRWYEQYF. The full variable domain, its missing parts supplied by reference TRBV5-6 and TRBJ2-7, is DAGVTQSPTHLIKTRGQQVTLRCSPKSGHDTVSWYQQALGQGPQFIFQYYEEEERQRGNFPDRFSGHQFPNYSSELNVNALLLGDSALYLCASSLRSGRWYEQYFGPGTRLTVT.

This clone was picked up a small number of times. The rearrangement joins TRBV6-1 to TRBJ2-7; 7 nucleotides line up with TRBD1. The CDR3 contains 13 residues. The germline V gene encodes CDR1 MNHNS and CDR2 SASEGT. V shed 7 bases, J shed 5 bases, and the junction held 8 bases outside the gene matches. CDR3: CASNLDRPHEQYF. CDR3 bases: TGTGCCAGCAACCTGGACAGGCCCCACGAGCAGTACTTC.

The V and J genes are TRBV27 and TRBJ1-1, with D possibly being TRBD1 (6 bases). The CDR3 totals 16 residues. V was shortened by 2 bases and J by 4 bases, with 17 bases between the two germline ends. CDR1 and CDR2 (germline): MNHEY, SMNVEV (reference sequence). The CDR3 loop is CASSLPAQGGGTEAFF. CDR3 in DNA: TGTGCCAGCAGTTTACCAGCCCAAGGAGGGGGCACTGAAGCTTTCTTT.

For the CDR3, the DNA is TGTGCCAGCAGTGAATCGGCAGGGACTAGCACAGATACGCAGTATTTT. This sequence encodes CASSESAGTSTDTQYF. J is TRBJ2-3 and V is TRBV6-1, with D tentatively TRBD2 (6 bases). With 2 bases removed from V and 0 bases from J, the gap between germline ends came to 12 bases. Germline loops: CDR1 MNHNS, CDR2 SASEGT. This CDR3 has 16 residues.

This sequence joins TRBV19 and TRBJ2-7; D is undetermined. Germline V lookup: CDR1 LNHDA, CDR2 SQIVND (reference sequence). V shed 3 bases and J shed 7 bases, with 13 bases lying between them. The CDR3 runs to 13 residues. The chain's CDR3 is CASSIQPYREQYF. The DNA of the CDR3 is TGTGCCAGTAGTATTCAACCTTATCGAGAGCAGTACTTC.

The CDR3 spells CSVALDMNTEAFF. The CDR3 nucleotides are TGCAGCGTTGCTCTGGACATGAACACTGAAGCTTTCTTT. The rearrangement uses TRBV29-1 and TRBJ1-1, with D possibly being TRBD1 (5 bases). CDR1 and CDR2 from the germline V gene are SQVTM and ANQGSEA. V lost 4 bases, J lost 0 bases, and 9 bases lay in between. The CDR3 totals 13 residues.

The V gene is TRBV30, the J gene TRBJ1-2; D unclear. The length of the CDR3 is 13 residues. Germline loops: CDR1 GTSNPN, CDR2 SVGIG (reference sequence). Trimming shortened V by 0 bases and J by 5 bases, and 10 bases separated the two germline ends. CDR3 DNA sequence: TGTGCCTGGAGTGTGCATGCTGGGTATGGCTACACCTTC. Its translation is CAWSVHAGYGYTF.

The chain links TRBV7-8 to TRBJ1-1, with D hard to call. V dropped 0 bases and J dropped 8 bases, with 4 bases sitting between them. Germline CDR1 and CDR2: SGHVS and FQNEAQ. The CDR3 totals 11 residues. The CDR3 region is CASSLAREAFF. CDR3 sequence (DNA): TGTGCCAGCAGCTTAGCGAGGGAAGCTTTCTTT.